This T cell receptor beta chain was found in a study of beta chain features in type 1 diabetes. Study information: Sorted cells from all samples, numbering 95 million to 140 million, were examined.

Expressed TCRB transcripts were sequenced because the entire RNA isolate underwent reverse transcription. The table came from immunoSEQ multiplex PCR; TCRdb's copy has only in-frame clones and leaves some out. The table lists 120,000 to 150,000 clones, about 13% of them singletons. Study results and limitations: Across patients, naive, central memory and Treg TCRB repertoires exhibited apparently greater similarity than was observed across healthy donors. PCR might show a preference for shorter templates, equally across patients and controls. Researchers cautioned that cDNA sequencing could over-represent cells with high TCR expression. TCRB CDR3 length was moderately but significantly reduced in all four CD4+ subsets of Type 1 diabetes patients.

Germline V gives CDR1 SGDLS, CDR2 YYNGEE. The CDR3 has 14 amino acids. V lost 6 bases to trimming and J lost 2 bases, with 13 bases between them. Regarding this clone: What it binds is not known.

V usage is TRBV9 and J usage is TRBJ2-3; tentatively, D is TRBD2 (5 bases). The sample was central memory CD4+ T cells from blood. This TCR came from a man between 18 and 35 years old with type 1 diabetes. CDR3: CASTMGGLTDTQYF. The DNA of the CDR3 is TGTGCCAGCACCATGGGCGGGCTCACAGATACGCAGTATTTT.